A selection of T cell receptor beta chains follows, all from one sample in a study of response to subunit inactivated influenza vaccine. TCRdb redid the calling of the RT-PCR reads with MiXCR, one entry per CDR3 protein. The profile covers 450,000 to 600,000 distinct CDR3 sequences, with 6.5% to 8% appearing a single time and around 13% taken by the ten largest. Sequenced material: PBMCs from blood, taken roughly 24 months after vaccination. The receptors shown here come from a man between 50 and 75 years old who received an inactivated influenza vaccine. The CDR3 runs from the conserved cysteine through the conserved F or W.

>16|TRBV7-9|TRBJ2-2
CASSPFGGTNTGELFF
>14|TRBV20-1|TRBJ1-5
CSASPGMRNQPQHF
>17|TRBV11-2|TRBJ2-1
CASSLGYLEFTYNEQFF
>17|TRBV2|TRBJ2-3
CASRNPSGGGGTDTQYF
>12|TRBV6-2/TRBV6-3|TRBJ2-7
CASSYRGYEQYF
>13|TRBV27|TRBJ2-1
CASSTLAGVEQFF
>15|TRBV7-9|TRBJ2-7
CATAGRTSGSYEQYF
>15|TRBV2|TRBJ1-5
CASSSGTGPNQPQHF
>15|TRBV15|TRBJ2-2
CATSWGAQNTGELFF
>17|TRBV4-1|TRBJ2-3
CASSLTRLAGVTDTQYF
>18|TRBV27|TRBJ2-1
CASSLFFESGAVHNEQFF
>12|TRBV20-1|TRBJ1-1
CSVIRGGEGAFF
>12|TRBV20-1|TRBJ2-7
CSVPGLAAEQYF
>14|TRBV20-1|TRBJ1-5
CSALDWGSNQPQHF
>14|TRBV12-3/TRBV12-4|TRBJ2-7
CASGVWTLSYEQYF
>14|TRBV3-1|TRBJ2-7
CASSRAGTDYEQYF